The clone carrying this TCR beta chain was detected once. Its antigen is unknown. The germline V gene encodes CDR1 SNHLY and CDR2 FYNNEI. CDR3 length: 15 amino acids. V lost 1 base and J lost 5, with 9 bases in between. The record originates from a study of cytomegalovirus exposure and HLA in healthy donors. General study findings and limits: Analyses of presence/absence relied on an assumption of roughly uniform sequencing depth across donors.

It was with 60 Vbeta and 13 Jbeta primers that the PCR ran. The table came from immunoSEQ multiplex PCR; TCRdb's copy has only in-frame clones and leaves some out. The repertoire holds 150,000 to 250,000 clones, with 70% to 85% as singletons. The chain joins TRBV2 to TRBJ1-6; D gene unclear. The TCR sequence derives from a boy younger than 10 in good health and CMV-seronegative. Sequenced material: PBMCs. CDR3 nucleotide sequence: TGTGCCAGCAGTGAAGGTCCCGAGAATAATTCACCCCTCCACTTT. It yields the protein CASSEGPENNSPLHF.